This TCR beta chain comes out of a study of shared clonotypes between healthy human individuals. The CDR3 extends over 18 amino acids. The V end lost 6 bases, the J end lost 5 bases, and 26 bases lay between the germline ends. Germline CDR1 is MNHEY and CDR2 is SMNVEV (reference sequence). Naive CD8 populations comprised CD45RO-negative cells positively selected for CCR7, excluding terminally differentiated effector memory CD45RA+ cells. Profiled with immunoSEQ multiplex PCR; TCRdb holds only in-frame clones, not every one. The data show about 750,000 clones, with 80% to 95% seen just once and around 24% held by the top ten.

The TCR originated in a man younger than 40 in good health. The sequencing input was naive CD8+ T cells sorted from blood. This sequence joins TRBV27 and TRBJ2-1; no reliable D call. The CDR3: CASSSPIIYRRNNNEQFF. The CDR3 bases are TGTGCCAGCAGCTCGCCAATCATCTACCGTCGTAATAACAATGAGCAGTTCTTC.